This TCR beta chain came from a study of blood T cell repertoires in COVID-19 (dated by TCRdb to 2018 to 2020). With respect to the entire study: Samples covering the acute and convalescent phases of COVID-19 were provided by collaborators in the United States, Italy and Spain. The samples were drawn from two sources: the first 160 participants of the ongoing ImmuneRACE study, and 1,254 subjects contributed by 6 global collaborators. A de-identified subject ID, COVID-19 status, age in years and sex were almost always included in the sample metadata. The dataset comprised deeply sampled blood TCRbeta repertoires from subjects exposed to, actively infected with, or recovered from COVID-19. Where available, HLA class I and class II types were obtained from metadata supplied by the sample provider rather than from assay-based typing. The repertoires were released in a freely available public database meant as a resource for research on the immune response to SARS-CoV-2. The material from the prospective study consisted of cDNA or gDNA derived from T cells, B-cell-depleted T cells, or PBMCs. Here is what the overall study found, with its caveats: How much clinical and demographic metadata was included differed by source and by participant, and the metadata was provided uncurated.

Points on this clone: Its antigen remains undetermined. Base qualities are not recorded, but no much larger clone differs from it by a single base.

V and J are trimmed by 4 bases and 3 bases, and the gene matches miss 9 bases of the junction. According to the germline V gene (reference sequence), CDR1 reads MNHEY and CDR2 reads SMNVEV. The CDR3, cysteine through phenylalanine, is 17 amino acids long. Of the read, only the CDR3 DNA is kept; its 51 bases are in frame from base 1. TCRbeta CDR3 regions were amplified from genomic DNA by means of the immunoSEQ Assay, a bias-controlled multiplex PCR. Concerning the study's data processing: The number of nucleated cells in each sample was estimated by amplification of reference gene primers within the assay. To quantify the absolute abundance of each unique TCRbeta CDR3 rearrangement, sequence reads were collapsed and filtered. Productive Simpson clonality was computed per sample as the square root of Simpson's diversity index over productive rearrangements. In its TCRdb copy, this immuneACCESS table keeps in-frame sequences only and misses some clones. Where compared with another copy, unresolved V genes explain less than half of these, and the others have no known cause. From that table come the V and J calls and clone size; the DNA was used to work out D and trimming. The sample table shows hundreds of thousands of clones, and 80% to 90% are seen once. The ten largest clonotypes hold roughly 4.3% of the sample.

Collaborating institutions collected whole blood in K2EDTA tubes following their own protocols. For TCRbeta analysis, collaborator samples were shipped as frozen whole blood, as isolated PBMCs, or as DNA extracted from either sample type. The sample was peripheral blood. The sequence came from a woman younger than 45 with acute or convalescent COVID-19. The V gene is TRBV27 and the J gene is TRBJ2-1; the central 10 bases match TRBD2. DNA sequence: TGTGCCAGCAGTTCAGCTAGCGGGGGCGGGGGCTACAATGAGCAGTTCTTC. It codes for CASSSASGGGGYNEQFF.